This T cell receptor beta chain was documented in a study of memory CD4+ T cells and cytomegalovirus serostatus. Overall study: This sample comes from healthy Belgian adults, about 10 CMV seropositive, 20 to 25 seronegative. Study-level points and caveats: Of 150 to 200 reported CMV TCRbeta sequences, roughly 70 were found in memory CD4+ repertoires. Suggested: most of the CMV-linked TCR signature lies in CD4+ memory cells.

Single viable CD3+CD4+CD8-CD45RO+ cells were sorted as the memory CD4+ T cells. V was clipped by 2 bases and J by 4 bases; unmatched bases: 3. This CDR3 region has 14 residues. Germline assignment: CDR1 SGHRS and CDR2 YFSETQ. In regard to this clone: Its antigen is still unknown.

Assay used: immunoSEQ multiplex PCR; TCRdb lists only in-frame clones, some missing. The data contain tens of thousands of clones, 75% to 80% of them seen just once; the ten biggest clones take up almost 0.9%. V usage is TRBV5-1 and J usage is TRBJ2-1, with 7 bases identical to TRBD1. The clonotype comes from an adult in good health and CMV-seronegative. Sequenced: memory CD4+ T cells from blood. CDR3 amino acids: CASSLQGWYNEQFF. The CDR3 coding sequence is TGCGCCAGCAGCTTACAGGGGTGGTACAATGAGCAGTTCTTC.